The present entry profiles one TCR beta chain with its context. Its specificity is unknown. The data are from a study of cytomegalovirus exposure and HLA in healthy donors. The wider study: The roughly 700 first-cohort repertoires and the roughly 120 validation repertoires shared the same platform, a later analysis reported.

TCRdb's copy holds only in-frame clones and misses some; the assay was immunoSEQ multiplex PCR. The table records approximately 170,000 clones, around four fifths of them present only once. General study points: High sensitivity and specificity were reportedly achieved when the classifier diagnosed cytomegalovirus status. Subsequent analysis showed first-cohort TCR clusters tending to co-occur in 120 validation repertoires. Around 160 TCR beta chains were listed as cytomegalovirus-associated.

Sequenced sample: PBMCs. The source of this sequence is a man aged 30 to 39 in good health and CMV-seropositive.

CDR3 sequence: CASSPGQAAHWEKLFF. For the CDR3, the DNA is TGTGCCAGCAGCCCGGGACAGGCCGCTCATTGGGAAAAACTGTTTTTT. This chain joins TRBV5-6 and TRBJ1-4; 8 bases agree with TRBD1. Germline CDR1 reads SGHDT; CDR2 reads YYEEEE. The CDR3 runs to 16 residues. J lost 8 bases, V lost 4 bases, and 13 bases had no gene match.